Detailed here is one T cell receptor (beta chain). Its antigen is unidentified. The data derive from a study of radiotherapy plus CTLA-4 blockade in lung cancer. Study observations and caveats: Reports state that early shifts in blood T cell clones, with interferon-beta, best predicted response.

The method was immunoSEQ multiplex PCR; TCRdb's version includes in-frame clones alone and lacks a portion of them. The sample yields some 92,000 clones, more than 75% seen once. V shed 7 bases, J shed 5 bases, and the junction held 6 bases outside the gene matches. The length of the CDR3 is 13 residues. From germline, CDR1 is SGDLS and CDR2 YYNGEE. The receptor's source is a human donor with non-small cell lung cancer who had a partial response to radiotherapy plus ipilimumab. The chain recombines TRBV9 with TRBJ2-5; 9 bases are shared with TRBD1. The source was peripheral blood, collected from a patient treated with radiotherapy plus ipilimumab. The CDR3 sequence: CASDRGIGETQYF. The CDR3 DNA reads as TGTGCCAGCGACAGGGGGATAGGGGAGACCCAGTACTTC. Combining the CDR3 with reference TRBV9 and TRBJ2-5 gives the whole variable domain DSGVTQTPKHLITATGQRVTLRCSPRSGDLSVYWYQQSLDQGLQFLIQYYNGEERAKGNILERFSAQQFPDLHSELNLSSLELGDSALYFCASDRGIGETQYFGPGTRLLVL.